This T cell receptor beta chain derives from a study of monozygotic twins with inflammatory bowel disease. The CDR3 length is 12 residues. Germline V gene sequence: CDR1 SQVTM, CDR2 ANQGSEA. Study-wide results and caveats: No single strong signal or clonotype associated with IBD was supported.

UMIs with a 6-nucleotide sample barcode were added by template switching. TCRdb reprocessed the 5' RACE reads and reports one entry per CDR3 protein, with no DNA. The sample has nearly 450,000 distinct CDR3 sequences. As to this clonotype: What it binds is unknown.

The source material was blood. The sequence derives from a human donor with ulcerative colitis or Crohn's disease, or a healthy co-twin of an affected twin (not recorded which). J is TRBJ1-1 and V is TRBV29-1. The CDR3 loop is CSAQDLSDEAFF.